A selection of T cell receptor beta chains follows, all from one sample in a study of OX40 agonist ivuxolimab in advanced cancers. The table came from immunoSEQ multiplex PCR; TCRdb's copy has only in-frame clones and leaves some out. This table has about 98,000 clones, 90% to 95% appearing once. Sample: CD4+ or CD8+ T cells sorted from blood, taken in a trial of the OX40 agonist ivuxolimab. These receptors all stem from an adult with an advanced solid tumor such as melanoma, head and neck, liver or kidney cancer. CDR3s include the opening cysteine and the closing phenylalanine or tryptophan.

cdr3_aa	v_call	j_call
CASSESAGRDTQYF	TRBV7-2	TRBJ2-3
CAIQGTAPGYTF	TRBV10-3	TRBJ1-2
CASSLGQNTGELFF	TRBV7-8	TRBJ2-2
CSARGNTEAFF	TRBV20-1	TRBJ1-1
CASRQGQGSQPQHF	TRBV28	TRBJ1-5
CAGGELNTEAFF	TRBV28	TRBJ1-1
CASSQGPGNTIYF	TRBV7-2	TRBJ1-3
CASSLPGQGTDTQYF	TRBV6-5	TRBJ2-3
CASSLGESNEKLFF	TRBV7-2	TRBJ1-4
CASIAGGLYGYTF	TRBV28	TRBJ1-2
CASSSRKETQYF	TRBV6-1	TRBJ2-5
CASSPREPGSYNEQFF	TRBV5-4	TRBJ2-1
CATSRDRFDTEAFF	TRBV15	TRBJ1-1
CATLPRGSNQPQHF	TRBV28	TRBJ1-5
CASSVWGRGNQPQHF	TRBV2	TRBJ1-5